This entry lists 12 T cell receptor beta chains sequenced from one sample in a study of a mutant IDH1 vaccine in newly diagnosed glioma. Noted time point: week 11, during vaccination. Doses of 300 ug of mutant IDH1 20-mer peptide were given with topical imiquimod. Profiling relied on immunoSEQ multiplex PCR, and the TCRdb table lists in-frame clones only, not all of them. In the table there are around 100,000 clones, about nine tenths of which are singletons. Their antigen targets remain unknown. Sequenced material: PBMCs, taken from a glioma patient whose treatment included an IDH1 peptide vaccine. The receptors were sampled from a woman between 50 and 59 years old with glioma.

The chain is built from TRBV5-4 and TRBJ2-7; 7 bases are a match to TRBD1. After removal of 0 bases from V and 2 bases from J, the junction contained 2 bases not matched to a gene. The germline CDR1 and CDR2 sequences are SGHNT and YYREEE (reference sequence). This CDR3 spans 14 amino acids. The CDR3 loop is CASSLDRGAYEQYF. DNA of the CDR3: TGTGCCAGCAGCTTGGACAGGGGTGCCTACGAGCAGTACTTC.

The V gene is TRBV5-1, the J gene TRBJ2-5, with 11 positions matching TRBD2. The CDR3 is 15 amino acids. Germline V gene sequence: CDR1 SGHRS, CDR2 YFSETQ. After removal of 4 bases from V and 5 bases from J, the junction contained 7 bases not matched to a gene. The CDR3 loop is CASSLFTSGSETQYF. The DNA for the CDR3 is TGCGCCAGCAGCCTATTTACTAGCGGGAGTGAGACCCAGTACTTC.

The rearrangement uses TRBV6-1 and TRBJ1-4; no definite D call. Trimming shortened V by 7 bases and J by 5 bases, and 8 bases separated the two germline ends. This CDR3 comprises 12 residues. CDR1 MNHNS and CDR2 SASEGT come from the germline V gene. CDR3 DNA: TGTGCCAGCAAAAGAGCGAATGAAAAACTGTTTTTT. This codes for CASKRANEKLFF.

This chain uses TRBV5-4 with TRBJ2-7; the D gene is possibly TRBD2 (5 bases). The CDR3 has 13 residues. CDR1 SGHNT and CDR2 YYREEE come from the germline V gene (reference sequence). V lost 4 bases to trimming and J lost 2 bases, with 10 bases between them. CDR3 sequence: CASSLTGTYEQYF. CDR3 DNA sequence: TGTGCCAGCAGCCTAACCGGGACCTACGAGCAGTACTTC.

The genes are TRBV29-1 and TRBJ2-1; TRBD2 matches 7 bases. Germline CDR1 reads SQVTM; CDR2 reads ANQGSEA. V lost 7 bases to trimming and J lost 7 bases; unmatched junction nucleotides: 16. The CDR3 spans 15 residues. The CDR3 DNA reads as TGCAGCGCCCGGGGGGAGTATGGGGCAACAAATGAGCAGTTCTTC. It codes for CSARGEYGATNEQFF.

The chain has TRBV7-9 and TRBJ2-5; D is unresolved. Trimming pared 5 bases from V and 2 bases from J, leaving 6 bases between. The CDR3 is 12 amino acids. The germline CDR1 and CDR2 sequences are SEHNR and FQNEAQ (reference sequence). The CDR3 DNA is TGTGCCAGCAGCAAACAGCAAGAGACCCAGTACTTC. It yields the protein CASSKQQETQYF.

The chain combines TRBV19 with TRBJ2-2; D gene ambiguous. Per the germline V gene, CDR1 is LNHDA and CDR2 is SQIVND (reference sequence). The length of the CDR3 is 13 residues. Deletions cut 3 bases from V and 4 bases from J, with 6 bases between. CDR3 coding DNA: TGTGCCAGTAGTATCCTGGGCACCGGGGAGCTGTTTTTT. It specifies CASSILGTGELFF. Supplemented by reference TRBV19 and TRBJ2-2, the full variable domain reads DGGITQSPKYLFRKEGQNVTLSCEQNLNHDAMYWYRQDPGQGLRLIYYSQIVNDFQKGDIAEGYSVSREKKESFPLTVTSAQKNPTAFYLCASSILGTGELFFGEGSRLTVL.

CDR3 region: CSVEGTGGAFYNEQFF. The CDR3 DNA follows: TGCAGCGTTGAAGGGACAGGGGGGGCTTTCTACAATGAGCAGTTCTTC. The chain links TRBV29-1 to TRBJ2-1, with 10 bases that match TRBD1. The CDR3 consists of 16 residues. CDR1 is SQVTM, CDR2 ANQGSEA, per germline. Germline trimming cut 1 base from V and 3 bases from J; bases unmatched to any gene: 6.

The V gene is TRBV7-2, the J gene TRBJ2-1; 15 nucleotides agree with TRBD2. Germline V gene lookup returns CDR1 SGHTA and CDR2 FQGNSA. This CDR3 comprises 17 residues. The V segment lost 4 bases and the J segment 8 bases; nucleotides outside the gene matches: 9. The CDR3 protein is CASSSGLGLAGGDEQFF. The CDR3 nucleotides read TGTGCCAGCAGCTCCGGTTTGGGACTAGCGGGAGGTGATGAGCAGTTCTTC.

V usage is TRBV5-1 and J usage is TRBJ2-3; D unresolved. Germline V CDR1 and CDR2: SGHRS, YFSETQ. The CDR3 consists of 12 residues. Trimming cost V 0 bases and J 8 bases, with 7 bases left between them. CDR3 sequence reads: CASSLDSGTQYF. The DNA for the CDR3 is TGCGCCAGCAGCTTGGACTCGGGTACGCAGTATTTT.

The rearrangement uses TRBV7-9 and TRBJ1-1; D is unresolved. Trimming cost V 0 bases and J 3 bases, with 11 bases left between them. This CDR3 spans 15 amino acids. Germline-derived CDR1 and CDR2 are SEHNR and FQNEAQ (reference sequence). This CDR3 reads CASSLAGHRDTEAFF. The DNA for the CDR3 is TGTGCCAGCAGCTTAGCGGGCCACCGAGACACTGAAGCTTTCTTT.

The V and J genes are TRBV10-3 and TRBJ1-6; TRBD1 matches at 9 bases. Germline V CDR1 and CDR2: ENHRY, SYGVKD. This CDR3 region has 15 residues. Trimming at V came to 9 bases and at J to 7 bases, leaving 10 bases not matched to a gene. The CDR3 region has the DNA TGTGCCATGTCCCGGGACAGGGATGGAAATTCACCCCTCCACTTT. This sequence encodes CAMSRDRDGNSPLHF.